What follows is one T cell receptor (beta chain) and its context. With 5 bases removed from V and 3 bases from J, the gap between germline ends came to 11 bases. CDR1 GTSNPN and CDR2 SVGIG come from the germline V gene (reference sequence). The CDR3 has 12 residues. The table came from immunoSEQ multiplex PCR; TCRdb's copy has only in-frame clones and leaves some out. The sample includes hundreds of thousands of clones, around 82% of them seen just once. The sample originates from a study of blood T cell repertoires in COVID-19. Whole-study context: T cells, B-cell-depleted T cells, or PBMCs provided the cDNA or gDNA that served as material.

Sequencing was done on a sample of peripheral blood. The rearrangement joins TRBV30 to TRBJ2-7; TRBD2 is a possible D gene (5 bases). This sequence was found in a woman aged 80 or older with acute or convalescent COVID-19. DNA of the CDR3: TGTGCCTGGGGACCGCGGGTCTACGAGCAGTACTTC. This gives the protein CAWGPRVYEQYF.